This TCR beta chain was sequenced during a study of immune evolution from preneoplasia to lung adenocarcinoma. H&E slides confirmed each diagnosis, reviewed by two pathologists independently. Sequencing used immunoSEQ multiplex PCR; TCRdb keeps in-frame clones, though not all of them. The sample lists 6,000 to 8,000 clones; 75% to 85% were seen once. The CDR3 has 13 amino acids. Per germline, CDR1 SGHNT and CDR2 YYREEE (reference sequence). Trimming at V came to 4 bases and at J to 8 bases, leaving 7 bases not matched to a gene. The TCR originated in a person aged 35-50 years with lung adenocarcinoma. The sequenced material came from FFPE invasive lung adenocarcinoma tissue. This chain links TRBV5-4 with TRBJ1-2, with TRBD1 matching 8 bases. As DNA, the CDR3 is TGTGCCAGCAGCCCCAGGGACAGGATCGGCTACACCTTC. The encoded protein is CASSPRDRIGYTF.